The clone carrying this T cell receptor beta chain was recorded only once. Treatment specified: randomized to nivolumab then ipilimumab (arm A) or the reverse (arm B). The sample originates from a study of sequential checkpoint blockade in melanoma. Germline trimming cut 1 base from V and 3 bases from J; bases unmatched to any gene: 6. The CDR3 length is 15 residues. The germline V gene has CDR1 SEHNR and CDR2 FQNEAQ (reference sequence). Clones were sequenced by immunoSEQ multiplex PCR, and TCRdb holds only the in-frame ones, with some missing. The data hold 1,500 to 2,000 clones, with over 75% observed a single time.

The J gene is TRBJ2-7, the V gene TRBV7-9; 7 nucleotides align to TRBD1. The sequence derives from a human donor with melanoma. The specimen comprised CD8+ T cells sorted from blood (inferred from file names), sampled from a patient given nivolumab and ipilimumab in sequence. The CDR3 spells CASSLGRQGVYEQYF. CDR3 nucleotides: TGTGCCAGCAGCTTAGGGAGACAGGGCGTCTACGAGCAGTACTTC. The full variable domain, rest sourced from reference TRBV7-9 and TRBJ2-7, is DTGVSQNPRHKITKRGQNVTFRCDPISEHNRLYWYRQTLGQGPEFLTYFQNEAQLEKSRLLSDRFSAERPKGSFSTLEIQRTEQGDSAMYLCASSLGRQGVYEQYFGPGTRLTVT.